Listed below are T cell receptor beta chains from one sample, sequenced in a study of CD8+CD57+ T cells in acquired aplastic anemia. TCRdb ran MiXCR on the reads and lists one entry per CDR3 protein. The data contain fewer than 200,000 distinct CDR3 sequences, about 64% of them singletons. Sequencing input: sorted CD4+, CD8+, or CD8+CD57+ T cells (not recorded which) from PBMCs. The origin of the receptors is a human donor in good health. The CDR3 runs from the conserved cysteine through the conserved F or W. The order of the fields is D gene, CDR3 length, clone size, J gene, V gene, CDR3 protein, CDR3 DNA. The D gene is left open where the match is weak. Size tells how often a clone was seen (once, few, many) or the class of an expanded clone, and some rows leave it out.

>NA|18|NA|TRBJ2-3|TRBV7-2
CASSLDPRGVGGTDTQYF
TGTGCCAGCAGCTTAGATCCCCGGGGCGTAGGGGGCACAGATACGCAGTATTTT
>NA|14|many|TRBJ1-1|TRBV6-1
CASSGHLRDTEAFF
TGTGCCAGCAGTGGACACCTCCGGGACACTGAAGCTTTCTTT
>NA|16|NA|TRBJ1-3|TRBV5-1
CASSLVGPRGGNTIYF
TGCGCCAGCAGCTTGGTGGGGCCTCGTGGTGGAAACACCATATATTTT
>TRBD2|16|NA|TRBJ2-5|TRBV24-1
CATSDLLASGRETQYF
TGTGCCACCAGTGATTTGTTGGCTAGCGGGAGGGAGACCCAGTACTTC
>TRBD2|16|NA|TRBJ2-1|TRBV13
CASSSPGLAGTNEQFF
TGTGCCAGCAGCTCCCCGGGACTAGCGGGAACCAATGAGCAGTTCTTC
>NA|17|NA|TRBJ2-1|TRBV24-1
CATSDRLAEDSYNEQFF
TGTGCCACCAGTGACCGACTCGCAGAAGACTCCTACAATGAGCAGTTCTTC
>TRBD1|13|NA|TRBJ1-4|TRBV5-8
CASSLAGQQVSFF
TGTGCCAGCAGCTTGGCGGGACAGCAAGTGTCGTTTTTT
>TRBD1|13|NA|TRBJ1-6|TRBV19
CATSYRTGAALHF
TGTGCCACCTCGTACCGGACAGGGGCTGCCCTCCACTTT
>TRBD1|13|NA|TRBJ1-4|TRBV29-1
CSVDRVLDEKLFF
TGCAGCGTGGACAGGGTTCTCGATGAAAAACTGTTTTTT
>TRBD1|14|many|TRBJ1-5|TRBV19
CASSRTGLYQPQHF
TGTGCCAGTAGTAGGACAGGGTTATACCAGCCCCAGCATTTT
>NA|13|NA|TRBJ1-2|TRBV6-6
CASTIQLYYGYTF
TGTGCCAGCACAATTCAACTTTATTACGGCTACACCTTC
>NA|15|many|TRBJ2-1|TRBV4-1
CASSQEHRPSVEQFF
TGCGCCAGCAGCCAAGAACATAGACCATCGGTAGAGCAGTTCTTC
>NA|16|NA|TRBJ2-3|TRBV2
CASTLGPGLSTDTQYF
TGTGCCAGCACCTTAGGTCCGGGACTCAGCACAGATACGCAGTATTTT
>NA|13|NA|TRBJ2-7|TRBV25-1
CASSLDGTYEQHF
TGTGCCAGCAGTCTCGACGGGACTTACGAGCAGCACTTC
>NA|15|many|TRBJ2-1|TRBV2
CASSDMSGSYNEQFF
TGTGCCAGCAGTGACATGTCAGGTTCCTACAATGAGCAGTTCTTC
>NA|14|few|TRBJ1-4|TRBV6-5
CASSYLRGGEKLFF
TGTGCCAGCAGTTACCTCCGGGGGGGTGAAAAACTGTTTTTT
>TRBD2|16|NA|TRBJ2-7|TRBV7-8
CASSLERGGGSYEQYF
TGTGCCAGCAGCTTAGAACGCGGGGGAGGTTCCTACGAGCAGTACTTC
>NA|13|NA|TRBJ1-1|TRBV9
CASSAQMNTEAFF
TGTGCCAGCAGCGCCCAGATGAACACTGAAGCTTTCTTT
>NA|15|many|TRBJ1-4|TRBV4-2
CASSQGRDKNEKLFF
TGTGCCAGCAGCCAGGGCCGGGACAAAAATGAAAAACTGTTTTTT
>TRBD2|16|many|TRBJ2-7|TRBV20-1
CSARHPVAGGPYEQYF
TGCAGTGCTAGACACCCAGTAGCGGGAGGGCCCTACGAGCAGTACTTC
>TRBD2|16|NA|TRBJ2-1|TRBV9
CASSATSGRGYNEQFF
TGTGCCAGCAGCGCGACAAGCGGGAGAGGGTACAATGAGCAGTTCTTC
>TRBD1|15|NA|TRBJ2-2|TRBV19
CASTTQGSDTGELFF
TGTGCCAGTACCACACAGGGGTCGGACACCGGGGAGCTGTTTTTT
>NA|14|NA|TRBJ2-1|TRBV24-1
CATSDTQFYNEQFF
TGTGCCACCAGTGATACACAGTTCTACAATGAGCAGTTCTTC
>TRBD2|16|NA|TRBJ2-3|TRBV2
CASSPGLALGTDTQYF
TGTGCCAGCAGTCCGGGACTAGCGCTTGGCACAGATACGCAGTATTTT
>NA|15|NA|TRBJ2-1|TRBV7-9
CASSQAMTVNNEQFF
TGTGCCAGCAGCCAGGCTATGACGGTGAACAATGAGCAGTTCTTC
>TRBD2|13|NA|TRBJ2-7|TRBV12-3/TRBV12-4
CASRAGTSYEQYF
TGTGCCAGCAGGGCCGGGACTAGCTACGAGCAGTACTTC
>NA|13|many|TRBJ2-7|TRBV12-3/TRBV12-4
CASTLGLSNEQYF
TGTGCCAGCACCCTCGGACTGAGCAACGAGCAGTACTTC
>NA|13|few|TRBJ1-2|TRBV9
CASSSGNGYGYTF
TGTGCCAGCAGTTCAGGGAATGGCTATGGCTACACCTTC